Listed below are T cell receptor beta chains from one sample, sequenced in a study of a mutant IDH1 vaccine in newly diagnosed glioma. The data were produced by immunoSEQ multiplex PCR, yet TCRdb's version contains in-frame clones alone and is incomplete. The data show 77,000 or so clones, roughly 85% seen once. No cognate antigen is known for these TCRs. The material sequenced was PBMCs, taken from a glioma patient whose treatment included an IDH1 peptide vaccine. These receptors came from a woman aged 45-65 years with glioma. CDR3s include the opening cysteine and the closing phenylalanine or tryptophan. D genes are given only for firm matches. Some rows have no size entry. The others give once, few or many, or a class for an expanded clone.

len: 17; j_gene: TRBJ2-1; v_gene: TRBV5-1; d_gene: TRBD2; abundance: -; CDR3aa: CASSLPPTSGRPDEQFF; CDR3nt: TGCGCCAGCAGCTTGCCACCGACTAGCGGGAGGCCTGATGAGCAGTTCTTC
len: 14; j_gene: TRBJ2-5; v_gene: TRBV7-3; d_gene: -; abundance: -; CDR3aa: CASSQTQGSSAQYF; CDR3nt: TGTGCCAGCAGCCAGACGCAGGGGTCATCGGCCCAGTACTTC
len: 15; j_gene: TRBJ2-3; v_gene: TRBV5-5; d_gene: -; abundance: -; CDR3aa: CASSLDISSTDTQYF; CDR3nt: TGTGCCAGCAGCTTGGACATCTCTAGCACAGATACGCAGTATTTT
len: 13; j_gene: TRBJ2-3; v_gene: TRBV7-9; d_gene: -; abundance: -; CDR3aa: CASSPSSTDTQYF; CDR3nt: TGTGCCAGCAGCCCCTCGAGCACAGATACGCAGTATTTT
len: 16; j_gene: TRBJ2-5; v_gene: TRBV6-5; d_gene: -; abundance: -; CDR3aa: CASSYSRTELQETQYF; CDR3nt: TGTGCCAGCAGTTACAGTCGAACGGAGCTCCAAGAGACCCAGTACTTC
len: 15; j_gene: TRBJ2-1; v_gene: TRBV7-3; d_gene: -; abundance: -; CDR3aa: CASSLSSSSYNEQFF; CDR3nt: TGTGCCAGCAGCTTATCTAGCAGCTCCTACAATGAGCAGTTCTTC
len: 15; j_gene: TRBJ1-2; v_gene: TRBV19; d_gene: -; abundance: -; CDR3aa: CASRRTSEANYGYTF; CDR3nt: TGTGCCAGTAGGCGGACGAGTGAAGCTAACTATGGCTACACCTTC
len: 16; j_gene: TRBJ2-2; v_gene: TRBV19; d_gene: -; abundance: -; CDR3aa: CASSVTFGANTGELFF; CDR3nt: TGTGCCAGTAGTGTGACTTTCGGAGCGAACACCGGGGAGCTGTTTTTT
len: 15; j_gene: TRBJ2-7; v_gene: TRBV5-4; d_gene: -; abundance: -; CDR3aa: CASSLGGTALREQYF; CDR3nt: TGTGCCAGCAGCTTAGGGGGGACTGCTTTGAGGGAGCAGTACTTC
len: 16; j_gene: TRBJ2-6; v_gene: TRBV30; d_gene: -; abundance: -; CDR3aa: CAWSRLGVRGANVLTF; CDR3nt: TGTGCCTGGAGTCGTCTGGGGGTTCGTGGGGCCAACGTCCTGACTTTC
len: 14; j_gene: TRBJ2-2; v_gene: TRBV7-9; d_gene: -; abundance: -; CDR3aa: CASRDWENTGELFF; CDR3nt: TGTGCCAGCAGGGATTGGGAGAACACCGGGGAGCTGTTTTTT
len: 15; j_gene: TRBJ2-2; v_gene: TRBV19; d_gene: -; abundance: -; CDR3aa: CASSMGVTGTGELFF; CDR3nt: TGTGCCAGTAGTATGGGAGTCACCGGCACCGGGGAGCTGTTTTTT
len: 15; j_gene: TRBJ1-1; v_gene: TRBV19; d_gene: -; abundance: -; CDR3aa: CASSIDPTGNTEAFF; CDR3nt: TGTGCCAGTAGTATAGATCCAACAGGGAACACTGAAGCTTTCTTT
len: 14; j_gene: TRBJ2-7; v_gene: TRBV12-2; d_gene: -; abundance: once; CDR3aa: CASRIAGTGDEQYF; CDR3nt: TGTGCAAGTCGCATCGCCGGGACAGGCGACGAGCAGTACTTC
len: 13; j_gene: TRBJ2-3; v_gene: TRBV28; d_gene: -; abundance: few; CDR3aa: CASSVTRGRTQYF; CDR3nt: TGTGCCAGCAGTGTGACTAGGGGGAGAACGCAGTATTTT
len: 20; j_gene: TRBJ2-3; v_gene: TRBV21-1; d_gene: -; abundance: -; CDR3aa: CASSISTFRLAGVVSDTQYF; CDR3nt: TGTGCCAGCAGCATCTCTACTTTTAGGCTAGCGGGAGTGGTGTCAGATACGCAGTATTTT
len: 15; j_gene: TRBJ1-5; v_gene: TRBV6-1; d_gene: -; abundance: -; CDR3aa: CASSESQQSGQPQHF; CDR3nt: TGTGCCAGCAGTGAGAGTCAGCAATCGGGTCAGCCCCAGCATTTT
len: 15; j_gene: TRBJ2-4; v_gene: TRBV2; d_gene: -; abundance: -; CDR3aa: CASSYNRVAKNIQYF; CDR3nt: TGTGCCAGCAGCTACAACAGGGTGGCCAAAAACATTCAGTACTTC
len: 14; j_gene: TRBJ2-3; v_gene: TRBV11-2; d_gene: -; abundance: -; CDR3aa: CASSLAGVVDTQYF; CDR3nt: TGTGCCAGCAGCTTAGCGGGAGTGGTAGATACGCAGTATTTT
len: 14; j_gene: TRBJ2-7; v_gene: TRBV27; d_gene: -; abundance: -; CDR3aa: CASSPGTEAYEQYF; CDR3nt: TGTGCCAGCAGTCCCGGGACGGAAGCCTACGAGCAGTACTTC
len: 11; j_gene: TRBJ2-5; v_gene: TRBV2; d_gene: -; abundance: -; CDR3aa: CASSEWETQYF; CDR3nt: TGTGCCAGCAGTGAGTGGGAGACCCAGTACTTC
len: 11; j_gene: TRBJ1-2; v_gene: TRBV29-1; d_gene: TRBD1; abundance: -; CDR3aa: CSARTGRGYTF; CDR3nt: TGCAGCGCCAGGACAGGGCGAGGCTACACCTTC
len: 12; j_gene: TRBJ1-6; v_gene: TRBV19; d_gene: -; abundance: -; CDR3aa: CASSNRDSPLHF; CDR3nt: TGTGCCAGTAGTAACAGGGATTCACCCCTCCACTTT
len: 14; j_gene: TRBJ2-3; v_gene: TRBV10-3; d_gene: -; abundance: -; CDR3aa: CAITGLPSTDTQYF; CDR3nt: TGTGCCATCACCGGACTACCTAGCACAGATACGCAGTATTTT
len: 16; j_gene: TRBJ2-1; v_gene: TRBV19; d_gene: -; abundance: few; CDR3aa: CASSTQVRVPYNEQFF; CDR3nt: TGTGCCAGTAGTACCCAGGTCAGGGTGCCCTACAATGAGCAGTTCTTC
len: 15; j_gene: TRBJ1-1; v_gene: TRBV27; d_gene: -; abundance: -; CDR3aa: CASSLRPGVSTEAFF; CDR3nt: TGTGCCAGCAGTTTAAGGCCCGGGGTGAGCACTGAAGCTTTCTTT
len: 16; j_gene: TRBJ2-1; v_gene: TRBV15; d_gene: TRBD2; abundance: -; CDR3aa: CATSRGVAGTYNEQFF; CDR3nt: TGTGCCACCAGCAGAGGGGTAGCGGGAACCTACAATGAGCAGTTCTTC
len: 14; j_gene: TRBJ2-5; v_gene: TRBV4-1; d_gene: -; abundance: -; CDR3aa: CASSQGDRQETQYF; CDR3nt: TGCGCCAGCAGCCAAGGAGACAGACAAGAGACCCAGTACTTC
len: 17; j_gene: TRBJ2-5; v_gene: TRBV11-2; d_gene: TRBD2; abundance: -; CDR3aa: CASSLGVAAGGRETQYF; CDR3nt: TGTGCCAGCAGCTTAGGAGTAGCAGCGGGAGGTCGAGAGACCCAGTACTTC
len: 13; j_gene: TRBJ2-7; v_gene: TRBV30; d_gene: -; abundance: -; CDR3aa: CASKPASSYEQYF; CDR3nt: TGTGCCTCTAAACCGGCCAGCTCCTACGAGCAGTACTTC
len: 16; j_gene: TRBJ2-3; v_gene: TRBV10-3; d_gene: TRBD1; abundance: -; CDR3aa: CAISENRGTSTDTQYF; CDR3nt: TGTGCCATCAGTGAAAACAGGGGAACTAGCACAGATACGCAGTATTTT
len: 11; j_gene: TRBJ1-2; v_gene: TRBV20-1; d_gene: -; abundance: -; CDR3aa: CSAVSSGGYTF; CDR3nt: TGCAGTGCTGTTTCGTCGGGTGGCTACACCTTC
len: 14; j_gene: TRBJ1-4; v_gene: TRBV2; d_gene: -; abundance: -; CDR3aa: CASRRVGGNEKLFF; CDR3nt: TGTGCCAGCAGGCGGGTGGGAGGTAATGAAAAACTGTTTTTT
len: 16; j_gene: TRBJ2-7; v_gene: TRBV6-5; d_gene: TRBD2; abundance: -; CDR3aa: CASSYSETSGTYEQYF; CDR3nt: TGTGCCAGCAGTTACTCGGAGACTAGCGGCACCTACGAGCAGTACTTC
len: 14; j_gene: TRBJ2-2; v_gene: TRBV27; d_gene: -; abundance: once; CDR3aa: CAISRSSNTGELFF; CDR3nt: TGTGCCATTTCCAGGAGCTCGAACACCGGGGAGCTGTTTTTT
len: 16; j_gene: TRBJ1-3; v_gene: TRBV9; d_gene: -; abundance: once; CDR3aa: CASSVDQGPPGNTIYF; CDR3nt: TGTGCCAGCAGCGTAGATCAGGGACCCCCTGGAAACACCATATATTTT
len: 15; j_gene: TRBJ2-7; v_gene: TRBV10-1; d_gene: TRBD1; abundance: -; CDR3aa: CASSESAGGASEQYF; CDR3nt: TGCGCCAGCAGTGAAAGTGCAGGGGGCGCTTCCGAGCAGTACTTC
len: 16; j_gene: TRBJ1-4; v_gene: TRBV6-5; d_gene: TRBD1; abundance: -; CDR3aa: CASSLSRDSLYEKLFF; CDR3nt: TGTGCCAGCAGTTTATCCCGGGACAGTTTATATGAAAAACTGTTTTTT
len: 18; j_gene: TRBJ2-5; v_gene: TRBV2; d_gene: TRBD2; abundance: -; CDR3aa: CASSEESVGAGGQETQYF; CDR3nt: TGTGCCAGCAGTGAAGAATCAGTCGGGGCGGGAGGGCAAGAGACCCAGTACTTC
len: 14; j_gene: TRBJ1-1; v_gene: TRBV6-5; d_gene: TRBD1; abundance: -; CDR3aa: CASSLGGTGTEAFF; CDR3nt: TGTGCCAGCAGTCTAGGCGGGACAGGGACTGAAGCTTTCTTT
len: 17; j_gene: TRBJ1-6; v_gene: TRBV5-1; d_gene: TRBD1; abundance: -; CDR3aa: CASSSAPGTGVDSPLHF; CDR3nt: TGCGCCAGCAGCTCAGCCCCCGGGACAGGTGTCGATTCACCCCTCCACTTT
len: 10; j_gene: TRBJ2-3; v_gene: TRBV9; d_gene: -; abundance: -; CDR3aa: CASNTDTQYF; CDR3nt: TGTGCCAGCAACACAGATACGCAGTATTTT
len: 15; j_gene: TRBJ2-1; v_gene: TRBV4-1; d_gene: TRBD2; abundance: once; CDR3aa: CASSPGLAGVNEQFF; CDR3nt: TGCGCCAGCAGCCCGGGACTAGCGGGAGTTAATGAGCAGTTCTTC
len: 16; j_gene: TRBJ2-2; v_gene: TRBV7-9; d_gene: -; abundance: -; CDR3aa: CASSLTAGRAPGELFF; CDR3nt: TGTGCCAGCAGCTTAACCGCGGGCCGGGCTCCCGGGGAGCTGTTTTTT
len: 15; j_gene: TRBJ1-6; v_gene: TRBV5-1; d_gene: -; abundance: -; CDR3aa: CASSPQGPYNSPLHF; CDR3nt: TGCGCCAGCAGCCCACAGGGACCCTATAATTCACCCCTCCACTTT
len: 13; j_gene: TRBJ2-5; v_gene: TRBV7-9; d_gene: -; abundance: -; CDR3aa: CASSWTAQETQYF; CDR3nt: TGTGCCAGCAGTTGGACAGCACAAGAGACCCAGTACTTC
len: 15; j_gene: TRBJ1-5; v_gene: TRBV13; d_gene: TRBD1; abundance: -; CDR3aa: CASKQGAVGNQPQHF; CDR3nt: TGTGCCAGCAAACAGGGGGCCGTAGGCAATCAGCCCCAGCATTTT
len: 16; j_gene: TRBJ2-1; v_gene: TRBV5-5; d_gene: -; abundance: -; CDR3aa: CASSPRRGRDGDEQFF; CDR3nt: TGTGCCAGCAGCCCTAGGCGGGGACGTGATGGGGATGAGCAGTTCTTC
len: 17; j_gene: TRBJ1-5; v_gene: TRBV30; d_gene: -; abundance: -; CDR3aa: CAWSARGLGGSSQPQHF; CDR3nt: TGTGCCTGGAGTGCGCGGGGGCTAGGGGGGAGTTCTCAGCCCCAGCATTTT
len: 14; j_gene: TRBJ1-1; v_gene: TRBV7-3; d_gene: -; abundance: -; CDR3aa: CASSPGRSNTEAFF; CDR3nt: TGTGCCAGCAGTCCCGGACGGTCGAACACTGAAGCTTTCTTT
len: 14; j_gene: TRBJ1-2; v_gene: TRBV28; d_gene: TRBD1; abundance: -; CDR3aa: CASSPRDRTYGYTF; CDR3nt: TGTGCCAGCAGTCCCCGGGACAGGACCTATGGCTACACCTTC